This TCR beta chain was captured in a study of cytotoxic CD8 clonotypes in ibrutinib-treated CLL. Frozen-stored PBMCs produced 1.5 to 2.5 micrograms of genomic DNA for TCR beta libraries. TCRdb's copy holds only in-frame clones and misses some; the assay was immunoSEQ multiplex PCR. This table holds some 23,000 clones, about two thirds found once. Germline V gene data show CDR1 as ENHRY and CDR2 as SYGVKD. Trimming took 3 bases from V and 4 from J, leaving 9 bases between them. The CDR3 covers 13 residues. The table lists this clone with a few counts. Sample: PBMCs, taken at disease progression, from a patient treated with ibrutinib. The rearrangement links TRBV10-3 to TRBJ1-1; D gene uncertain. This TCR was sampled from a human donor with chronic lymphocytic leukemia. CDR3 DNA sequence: TGTGCCATCAGTGATAGGTTCGTCACTGAAGCTTTCTTT. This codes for CAISDRFVTEAFF.